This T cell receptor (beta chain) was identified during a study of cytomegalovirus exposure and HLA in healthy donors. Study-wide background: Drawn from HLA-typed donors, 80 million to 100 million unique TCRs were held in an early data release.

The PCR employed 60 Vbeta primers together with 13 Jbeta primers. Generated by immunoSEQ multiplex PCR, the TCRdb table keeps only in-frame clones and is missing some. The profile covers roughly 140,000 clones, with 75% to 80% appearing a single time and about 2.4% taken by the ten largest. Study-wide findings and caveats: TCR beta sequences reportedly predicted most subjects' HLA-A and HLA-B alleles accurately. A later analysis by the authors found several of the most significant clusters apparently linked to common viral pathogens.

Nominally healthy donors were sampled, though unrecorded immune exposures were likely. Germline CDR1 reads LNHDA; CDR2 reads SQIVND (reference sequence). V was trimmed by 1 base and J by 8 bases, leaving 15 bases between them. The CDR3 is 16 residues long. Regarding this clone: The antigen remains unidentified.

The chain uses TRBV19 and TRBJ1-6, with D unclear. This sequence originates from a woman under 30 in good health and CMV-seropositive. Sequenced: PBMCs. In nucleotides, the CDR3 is TGTGCCAGTAGTATAGTGGCCTTGGGAGTATATTCACCCCTCCACTTT. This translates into CASSIVALGVYSPLHF.